These T cell receptor beta chains were read from a single sample in a study of cytomegalovirus exposure and HLA in healthy donors. TCRdb's table, derived via immunoSEQ multiplex PCR, lists solely in-frame clones and lacks some. The sample contains 170,000 or so clones, roughly 78% of which appear only once. The specimen sequenced was PBMCs. The receptors derive from a woman aged 50 to 60 in good health and CMV-seropositive. CDR3s include the opening cysteine and the closing phenylalanine or tryptophan. A D gene is named only where the DNA matches it firmly. For some rows the clone size is stated as once, few or many, or as a class when expanded; others skip it.

D gene: TRBD2
clone size: .
CDR3 length: 14
J gene: TRBJ2-3
V gene: TRBV6-5
CDR3 protein: CASESSGGTDTQYF
CDR3 DNA: TGTGCCAGCGAGAGTAGCGGGGGAACAGATACGCAGTATTTT

D gene: .
clone size: .
CDR3 length: 15
J gene: TRBJ2-1
V gene: TRBV10-3
CDR3 protein: CAISGPGQKYNEQFF
CDR3 DNA: TGTGCCATCAGCGGTCCCGGACAGAAGTACAATGAGCAGTTCTTC

D gene: TRBD2
clone size: .
CDR3 length: 16
J gene: TRBJ2-3
V gene: TRBV5-1
CDR3 protein: CASSLVTSGGADTQYF
CDR3 DNA: TGCGCCAGCAGCTTGGTTACTAGCGGGGGAGCAGATACGCAGTATTTT

D gene: TRBD1
clone size: once
CDR3 length: 14
J gene: TRBJ1-1
V gene: TRBV4-1
CDR3 protein: CANSQGQGNTEAFF
CDR3 DNA: TGCGCCAACAGCCAGGGACAGGGAAACACTGAAGCTTTCTTT

D gene: TRBD1
clone size: .
CDR3 length: 16
J gene: TRBJ1-6
V gene: TRBV7-2
CDR3 protein: CASSPPGQGIRSPLHF
CDR3 DNA: TGTGCCAGCAGCCCACCGGGACAGGGGATACGTTCACCCCTCCACTTT

D gene: .
clone size: once
CDR3 length: 14
J gene: TRBJ1-1
V gene: TRBV6-5
CDR3 protein: CASSYSNGRTEAFF
CDR3 DNA: TGTGCCAGCAGTTACTCGAACGGGAGGACTGAAGCTTTCTTT

D gene: TRBD1
clone size: .
CDR3 length: 15
J gene: TRBJ2-5
V gene: TRBV5-4
CDR3 protein: CASCDGVQGAETQYF
CDR3 DNA: TGTGCCAGCTGTGATGGGGTTCAGGGGGCAGAGACCCAGTACTTC

D gene: .
clone size: few
CDR3 length: 13
J gene: TRBJ2-1
V gene: TRBV29-1
CDR3 protein: CSVCRDSYNEQFF
CDR3 DNA: TGCAGCGTTTGCAGGGATTCCTACAATGAGCAGTTCTTC

D gene: TRBD2
clone size: .
CDR3 length: 17
J gene: TRBJ2-2
V gene: TRBV5-1
CDR3 protein: CASSHGRGTANTGELFF
CDR3 DNA: TGCGCCAGCAGCCACGGGAGGGGGACGGCGAACACCGGGGAGCTGTTTTTT

D gene: TRBD1
clone size: .
CDR3 length: 18
J gene: TRBJ1-3
V gene: TRBV15
CDR3 protein: CATSRDIPGTGSGNTIYF
CDR3 DNA: TGTGCCACCAGCAGAGATATCCCCGGGACAGGCTCTGGAAACACCATATATTTT

D gene: TRBD1
clone size: .
CDR3 length: 15
J gene: TRBJ2-7
V gene: TRBV11-2
CDR3 protein: CASSLGAGGSYEQYF
CDR3 DNA: TGTGCCAGCAGCTTGGGGGCAGGGGGCTCCTACGAGCAGTACTTC

D gene: TRBD2
clone size: .
CDR3 length: 16
J gene: TRBJ2-7
V gene: TRBV11-2
CDR3 protein: CASSLDLSSGSYEQYF
CDR3 DNA: TGTGCCAGCAGCTTAGATCTGTCTAGCGGATCCTACGAGCAGTACTTC

D gene: .
clone size: .
CDR3 length: 16
J gene: TRBJ2-4
V gene: TRBV25-1
CDR3 protein: CASSGERTLAKNIQYF
CDR3 DNA: TGTGCCAGCAGTGGTGAGCGGACTCTAGCCAAAAACATTCAGTACTTC

D gene: TRBD1
clone size: .
CDR3 length: 16
J gene: TRBJ1-5
V gene: TRBV10-3
CDR3 protein: CAISESMGTGIPPQHF
CDR3 DNA: TGTGCCATCAGTGAGTCGATGGGGACAGGGATCCCACCCCAGCATTTT

D gene: .
clone size: once
CDR3 length: 15
J gene: TRBJ2-3
V gene: TRBV4-1
CDR3 protein: CASSLPRPGTDTQYF
CDR3 DNA: TGCGCCAGCAGCCTCCCCCGCCCGGGCACAGATACGCAGTATTTT

D gene: .
clone size: .
CDR3 length: 13
J gene: TRBJ2-5
V gene: TRBV5-6
CDR3 protein: CASGTGIQETQYF
CDR3 DNA: TGTGCCAGCGGAACCGGGATCCAAGAGACCCAGTACTTC

D gene: .
clone size: .
CDR3 length: 14
J gene: TRBJ2-2
V gene: TRBV4-1
CDR3 protein: CASSLDSNTGELFF
CDR3 DNA: TGCGCCAGCAGCCTAGACAGTAACACCGGGGAGCTGTTTTTT

D gene: TRBD1
clone size: .
CDR3 length: 14
J gene: TRBJ1-2
V gene: TRBV5-1
CDR3 protein: CASSSLDRDYGYTF
CDR3 DNA: TGCGCCAGCAGCTCGCTGGACAGGGATTATGGCTACACCTTC

D gene: .
clone size: .
CDR3 length: 14
J gene: TRBJ2-2
V gene: TRBV7-3
CDR3 protein: CASSFRSDTGELFF
CDR3 DNA: TGTGCCAGCAGCTTTCGCAGCGACACCGGGGAGCTGTTTTTT

D gene: .
clone size: .
CDR3 length: 16
J gene: TRBJ2-3
V gene: TRBV27
CDR3 protein: CASSSYVRGGGDTQYF
CDR3 DNA: TGTGCCAGCAGTAGTTACGTACGGGGAGGTGGAGATACGCAGTATTTT

D gene: TRBD1
clone size: .
CDR3 length: 16
J gene: TRBJ2-6
V gene: TRBV19
CDR3 protein: CASADRGRTGANVLTF
CDR3 DNA: TGTGCCAGCGCTGACAGGGGGCGGACTGGGGCCAACGTCCTGACTTTC

D gene: .
clone size: .
CDR3 length: 15
J gene: TRBJ2-1
V gene: TRBV11-3
CDR3 protein: CASSPRVSSYNEQFF
CDR3 DNA: TGTGCCAGCAGCCCTCGAGTTAGCTCCTACAATGAGCAGTTCTTC

D gene: TRBD1
clone size: .
CDR3 length: 15
J gene: TRBJ2-3
V gene: TRBV6-6
CDR3 protein: CASSTTGDALDTQYF
CDR3 DNA: TGTGCCAGCAGTACGACAGGGGACGCCTTAGATACGCAGTATTTT

D gene: .
clone size: once
CDR3 length: 15
J gene: TRBJ1-2
V gene: TRBV7-9
CDR3 protein: CASTQGRGADYGYTF
CDR3 DNA: TGTGCCAGCACCCAAGGGCGGGGGGCTGACTATGGCTACACCTTC

D gene: .
clone size: few
CDR3 length: 13
J gene: TRBJ2-2
V gene: TRBV6-1
CDR3 protein: CASSVQDTGELFF
CDR3 DNA: TGTGCCAGCAGTGTACAGGACACCGGGGAGCTGTTTTTT

D gene: TRBD1
clone size: .
CDR3 length: 16
J gene: TRBJ1-6
V gene: TRBV6-6
CDR3 protein: CASSYSTGDPNSPLHF
CDR3 DNA: TGTGCCAGCAGTTACTCGACAGGGGACCCCAATTCACCCCTCCACTTT

D gene: TRBD1
clone size: .
CDR3 length: 14
J gene: TRBJ1-3
V gene: TRBV27
CDR3 protein: CASSLRTGSNTIYF
CDR3 DNA: TGTGCCAGCAGTCTTCGGACAGGTTCAAACACCATATATTTT

D gene: .
clone size: .
CDR3 length: 13
J gene: TRBJ1-2
V gene: TRBV6-5
CDR3 protein: CASSPHEGDGYTF
CDR3 DNA: TGTGCCAGCAGCCCACACGAGGGGGACGGCTACACCTTC

D gene: TRBD2
clone size: .
CDR3 length: 14
J gene: TRBJ2-1
V gene: TRBV6-1
CDR3 protein: CASRGAGGYNEQFF
CDR3 DNA: TGTGCCAGCAGAGGAGCGGGGGGGTACAATGAGCAGTTCTTC

D gene: .
clone size: .
CDR3 length: 11
J gene: TRBJ1-1
V gene: TRBV30
CDR3 protein: CAWTGRTEAFF
CDR3 DNA: TGTGCCTGGACAGGGAGGACTGAAGCTTTCTTT

D gene: TRBD1
clone size: few
CDR3 length: 17
J gene: TRBJ1-5
V gene: TRBV5-5
CDR3 protein: CASSPRPGTGTNQPQHF
CDR3 DNA: TGTGCCAGCAGCCCACGTCCCGGGACAGGGACCAATCAGCCCCAGCATTTT

D gene: TRBD1
clone size: few
CDR3 length: 15
J gene: TRBJ1-4
V gene: TRBV30
CDR3 protein: CAWSVTGTGYEKLFF
CDR3 DNA: TGTGCCTGGAGTGTAACCGGGACAGGGTACGAAAAACTGTTTTTT

D gene: .
clone size: .
CDR3 length: 15
J gene: TRBJ1-3
V gene: TRBV19
CDR3 protein: CASSDKTGSGNTIYF
CDR3 DNA: TGTGCCAGTAGTGACAAGACAGGCTCTGGAAACACCATATATTTT

D gene: .
clone size: .
CDR3 length: 14
J gene: TRBJ2-7
V gene: TRBV7-9
CDR3 protein: CASTLQGPPYEQYF
CDR3 DNA: TGTGCCAGCACCTTACAGGGCCCCCCCTACGAGCAGTACTTC

D gene: .
clone size: .
CDR3 length: 12
J gene: TRBJ2-3
V gene: TRBV28
CDR3 protein: CASSLSIDTQYF
CDR3 DNA: TGTGCCAGCAGTTTGAGTATTGATACGCAGTATTTT

D gene: .
clone size: .
CDR3 length: 12
J gene: TRBJ1-1
V gene: TRBV18
CDR3 protein: CASSGDSPEAFF
CDR3 DNA: TGTGCCAGCTCTGGAGACAGTCCTGAAGCTTTCTTT

D gene: TRBD2
clone size: .
CDR3 length: 20
J gene: TRBJ2-1
V gene: TRBV27
CDR3 protein: CASSLGGEIAGGGSYNEQFF
CDR3 DNA: TGTGCCAGCAGCCTGGGAGGAGAAATAGCGGGGGGTGGGTCCTACAATGAGCAGTTCTTC

D gene: TRBD1
clone size: .
CDR3 length: 15
J gene: TRBJ1-5
V gene: TRBV5-6
CDR3 protein: CASSWGTGSNQPQHF
CDR3 DNA: TGTGCCAGCAGCTGGGGGACAGGGAGCAATCAGCCCCAGCATTTT

D gene: TRBD2
clone size: .
CDR3 length: 19
J gene: TRBJ2-2
V gene: TRBV5-1
CDR3 protein: CASSLGLAGGHANTGELFF
CDR3 DNA: TGCGCCAGCAGCTTGGGACTAGCGGGGGGCCACGCGAACACCGGGGAGCTGTTTTTT

D gene: .
clone size: once
CDR3 length: 16
J gene: TRBJ1-6
V gene: TRBV6-6
CDR3 protein: CASSYSSGSYNSPLHF
CDR3 DNA: TGTGCCAGCAGCTACTCGAGTGGCTCCTATAATTCACCCCTCCACTTT

D gene: TRBD1
clone size: .
CDR3 length: 13
J gene: TRBJ2-5
V gene: TRBV30
CDR3 protein: CAWERQGIGTQYF
CDR3 DNA: TGTGCCTGGGAAAGACAGGGAATCGGGACCCAGTACTTC

D gene: TRBD1
clone size: .
CDR3 length: 13
J gene: TRBJ1-2
V gene: TRBV30
CDR3 protein: CACRTGESGGYTF
CDR3 DNA: TGTGCCTGTAGGACAGGGGAAAGTGGTGGCTACACCTTC

D gene: TRBD1
clone size: .
CDR3 length: 11
J gene: TRBJ1-2
V gene: TRBV19
CDR3 protein: CASRTGVSYTF
CDR3 DNA: TGTGCCAGTAGAACAGGGGTGAGCTACACCTTC

D gene: TRBD1
clone size: .
CDR3 length: 15
J gene: TRBJ1-1
V gene: TRBV6-5
CDR3 protein: CASRRPGQMNTEAFF
CDR3 DNA: TGTGCCAGCAGGCGGCCGGGACAGATGAACACTGAAGCTTTCTTT

D gene: .
clone size: few
CDR3 length: 16
J gene: TRBJ1-2
V gene: TRBV6-6
CDR3 protein: CASSYFIPPRDYGYTF
CDR3 DNA: TGTGCCAGCAGTTACTTTATTCCCCCCCGCGACTATGGCTACACCTTC